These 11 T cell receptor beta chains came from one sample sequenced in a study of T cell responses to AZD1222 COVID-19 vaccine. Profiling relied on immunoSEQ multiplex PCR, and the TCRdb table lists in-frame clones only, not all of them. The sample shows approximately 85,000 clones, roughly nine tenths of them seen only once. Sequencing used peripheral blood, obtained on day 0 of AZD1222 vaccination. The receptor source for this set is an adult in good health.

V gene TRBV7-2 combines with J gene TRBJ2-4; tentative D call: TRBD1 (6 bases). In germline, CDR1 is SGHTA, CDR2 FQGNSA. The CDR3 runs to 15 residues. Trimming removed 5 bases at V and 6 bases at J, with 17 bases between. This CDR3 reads CASSPQGQAGNIQYF. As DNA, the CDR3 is TGTGCCAGCAGCCCCCAGGGGCAGGCAGGAAACATTCAGTACTTC.

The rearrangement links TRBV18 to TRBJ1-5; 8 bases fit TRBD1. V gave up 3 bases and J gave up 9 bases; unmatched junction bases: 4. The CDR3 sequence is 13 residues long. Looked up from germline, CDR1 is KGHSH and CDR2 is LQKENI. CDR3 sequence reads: CASSPGQDRPQHF. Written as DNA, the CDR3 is TGTGCCAGCTCACCGGGACAGGACCGGCCCCAGCATTTT.

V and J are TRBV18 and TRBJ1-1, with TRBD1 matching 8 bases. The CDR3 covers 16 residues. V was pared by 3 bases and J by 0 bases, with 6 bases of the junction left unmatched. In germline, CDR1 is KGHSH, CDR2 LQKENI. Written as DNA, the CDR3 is TGTGCCAGCTCACCCATATCGGGACAGGTGAACACTGAAGCTTTCTTT. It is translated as CASSPISGQVNTEAFF.

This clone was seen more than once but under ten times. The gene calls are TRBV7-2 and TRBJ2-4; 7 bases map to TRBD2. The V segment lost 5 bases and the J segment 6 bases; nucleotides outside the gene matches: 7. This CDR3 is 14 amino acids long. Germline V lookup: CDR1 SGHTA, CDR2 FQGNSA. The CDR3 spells CASSPRPGGNIQYF. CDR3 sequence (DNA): TGTGCCAGCAGCCCACGTCCGGGAGGAAACATTCAGTACTTC. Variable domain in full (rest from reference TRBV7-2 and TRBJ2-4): GAGVSQSPSNKVTEKGKDVELRCDPISGHTALYWYRQSLGQGLEFLIYFQGNSAPDKSGLPSDRFSAERTGGSVSTLTIQRTQQEDSAVYLCASSPRPGGNIQYFGAGTRLSVL.

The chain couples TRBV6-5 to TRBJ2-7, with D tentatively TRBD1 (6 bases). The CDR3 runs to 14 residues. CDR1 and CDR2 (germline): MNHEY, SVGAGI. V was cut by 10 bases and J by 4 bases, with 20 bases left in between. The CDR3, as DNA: TGTGCCACCTCACAGGGAAGCATTGTTTACGAGCAGTACTTC. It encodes CATSQGSIVYEQYF.

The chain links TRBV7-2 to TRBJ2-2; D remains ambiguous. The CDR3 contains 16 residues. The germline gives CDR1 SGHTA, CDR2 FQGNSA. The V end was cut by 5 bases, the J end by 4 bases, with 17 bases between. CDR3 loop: CASSPQPAPSTGELFF. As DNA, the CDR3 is TGTGCCAGCAGCCCGCAGCCCGCCCCCAGCACCGGGGAGCTGTTTTTT.

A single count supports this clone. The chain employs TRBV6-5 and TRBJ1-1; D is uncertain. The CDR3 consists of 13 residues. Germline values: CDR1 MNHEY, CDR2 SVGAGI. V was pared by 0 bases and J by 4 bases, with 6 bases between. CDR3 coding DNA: TGTGCCAGCAGTTACTCTAGAGGCACTGAAGCTTTCTTT. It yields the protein CASSYSRGTEAFF.

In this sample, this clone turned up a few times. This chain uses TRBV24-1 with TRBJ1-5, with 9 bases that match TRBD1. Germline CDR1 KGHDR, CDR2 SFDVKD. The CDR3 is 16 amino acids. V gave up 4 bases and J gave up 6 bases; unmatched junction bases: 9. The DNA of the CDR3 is TGTGCCACCAGTGACCCCAGGACAGGGGACGGTCAGCCCCAGCATTTT. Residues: CATSDPRTGDGQPQHF.

The CDR3 reads CASSQTGPNEKLFF. The DNA for the CDR3 is TGTGCCAGCAGCCAAACAGGGCCTAATGAAAAACTGTTTTTT. The rearrangement joins TRBV28 to TRBJ1-4; weak D call: TRBD1 (6 bases). This CDR3 contains 14 residues. Germline-derived CDR1 and CDR2 are MDHEN and SYDVKM. With 6 bases removed from V and 3 bases from J, the gap between germline ends came to 11 bases.

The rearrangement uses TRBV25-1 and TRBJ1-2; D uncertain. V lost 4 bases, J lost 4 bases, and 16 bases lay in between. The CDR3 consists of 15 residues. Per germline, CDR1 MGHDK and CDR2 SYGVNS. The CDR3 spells CASSGSGIQIYGYTF. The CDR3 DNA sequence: TGTGCCAGCAGTGGATCCGGGATCCAAATCTATGGCTACACCTTC.

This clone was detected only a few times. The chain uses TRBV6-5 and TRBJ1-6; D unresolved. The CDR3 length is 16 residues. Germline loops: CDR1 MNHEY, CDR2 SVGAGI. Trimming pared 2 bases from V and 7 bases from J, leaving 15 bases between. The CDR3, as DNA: TGTGCCAGCAGTTACACCGGCATTGCACAGAATTCACCCCTCCACTTT. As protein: CASSYTGIAQNSPLHF.